One sample yielded the 23 T cell receptor beta chains listed below, sequenced in a study of blood T cell repertoires in COVID-19. TCRdb keeps only in-frame clones here, not all; method: immunoSEQ multiplex PCR. The data contain around 90,000 clones, around 88% of them singletons. The specimen was peripheral blood. Source of these receptors: a man in his forties or fifties with COVID-19, enrolled during active disease.

The chain employs TRBV18 and TRBJ2-1; D possibly corresponds to TRBD1 (6 bases). V was pared by 6 bases and J by 1 base, with 19 bases between. The length of the CDR3 is 17 residues. CDR1 is KGHSH, CDR2 LQKENI, per germline. This CDR3 reads CASSLTGQLISYNEQFF. CDR3 sequence (DNA): TGTGCCAGCTCCCTCACAGGACAGCTTATATCCTACAATGAGCAGTTCTTC.

The chain links TRBV28 to TRBJ1-2, with no clear D. Germline CDR1 is MDHEN and CDR2 is SYDVKM. The CDR3 runs to 16 residues. Trimming cost V 7 bases and J 1 base, with 19 bases left between them. CDR3 nucleotide sequence: TGTGCCAGCAAGGACGGGGTTTTATCTCTTAACTATGGCTACACCTTC. This encodes CASKDGVLSLNYGYTF.

The chain uses TRBV7-8 and TRBJ2-3; 10 nucleotides line up with TRBD1. Germline CDR1 SGHVS, CDR2 FQNEAQ. The CDR3 runs 16 residues. Losses at the gene ends were 6 bases for V and 4 bases for J; bases not matched to a gene: 10. The CDR3 sequence: CASRGRDRGSPDTQYF. For the CDR3, the DNA is TGTGCCAGCAGAGGCCGGGACAGGGGTTCGCCAGATACGCAGTATTTT.

The rearrangement uses TRBV18 and TRBJ2-1; 7 bases line up with TRBD1. Per germline, CDR1 KGHSH and CDR2 LQKENI. With V trimmed by 1 base and J by 8 bases, 11 bases remained unmatched. The CDR3 runs 16 residues. The CDR3 DNA is TGTGCCAGCTCACCACAGGACAGGACATTCCTCGATGAGCAGTTCTTC. Amino acid sequence: CASSPQDRTFLDEQFF.

For the CDR3, the DNA is TGTGCCAGCATTCATCAGGGTTGGGGCAATCAGCCCCAGCATTTT. As protein: CASIHQGWGNQPQHF. The chain combines TRBV6-6 with TRBJ1-5; perhaps TRBD1 as D (5 bases). With 7 bases removed from V and 2 bases from J, the gap between germline ends came to 15 bases. Germline loops: CDR1 MNHNY, CDR2 SVGAGI (reference sequence). The CDR3 length is 15 residues.

The chain recombines TRBV29-1 with TRBJ1-2; possibly TRBD1 for D (5 bases). V was shortened by 4 bases and J by 3 bases, with 12 bases between the two germline ends. CDR3 length: 13 amino acids. From germline, CDR1 is SQVTM and CDR2 ANQGSEA. CDR3 region: CSVGQGRDYGYTF. CDR3 DNA sequence: TGCAGCGTTGGGCAGGGAAGGGACTATGGCTACACCTTC.

The chain carries TRBV18 and TRBJ1-4; unclear D gene. V was clipped by 2 bases and J by 7 bases, with 8 bases between them. This CDR3 is 13 amino acids long. CDR1 is KGHSH and CDR2 is LQKENI in the germline V gene. For the CDR3, the DNA is TGTGCCAGCTCACCAGCAGTCCGTGAAAAACTGTTTTTT. Translation gives CASSPAVREKLFF. Combining the CDR3 with reference TRBV18 and TRBJ1-4 gives the whole variable domain NAGVMQNPRHLVRRRGQEARLRCSPMKGHSHVYWYRQLPEEGLKFMVYLQKENIIDESGMPKERFSAEFPKEGPSILRIQQVVRGDSAAYFCASSPAVREKLFFGSGTQLSVL.

The chain carries TRBV7-2 and TRBJ1-2, with D hard to call. Germline CDR1 SGHTA, CDR2 FQGNSA. The length of the CDR3 is 13 residues. Trimming removed 1 base at V and 7 bases at J, with 10 bases between. The CDR3 nucleotides are TGTGCCAGCAGCTTAGACAGTATGGGTGGCTACACCTTC. Its protein is CASSLDSMGGYTF. Combining the CDR3 with reference TRBV7-2 and TRBJ1-2 gives the whole variable domain GAGVSQSPSNKVTEKGKDVELRCDPISGHTALYWYRQSLGQGLEFLIYFQGNSAPDKSGLPSDRFSAERTGGSVSTLTIQRTQQEDSAVYLCASSLDSMGGYTFGSGTRLTVV.

The rearrangement links TRBV5-1 to TRBJ2-3; D not certain. CDR3 length equals 14 residues. V lost 0 bases and J 2 bases, leaving 7 bases between the germline ends. Germline-derived CDR1 and CDR2 are SGHRS and YFSETQ. CDR3 in DNA: TGCGCCAGCAGCTTGGATAGACTCACAGATACGCAGTATTTT. Translated: CASSLDRLTDTQYF. Complete variable domain (other parts from reference TRBV5-1 and TRBJ2-3): KAGVTQTPRYLIKTRGQQVTLSCSPISGHRSVSWYQQTPGQGLQFLFEYFSETQRNKGNFPGRFSGRQFSNSRSEMNVSTLELGDSALYLCASSLDRLTDTQYFGPGTRLTVL.

The rearrangement uses TRBV5-8 and TRBJ1-5; 9 nucleotides line up with TRBD1. CDR3 length: 17 amino acids. Trimming removed 4 bases from V and 3 bases from J; junction bases left unmatched: 11. Per the germline V gene, CDR1 is SGHTS and CDR2 is YDEGEE. CDR3 bases: TGTGCCAGCAGCGGGGGCCCCGGGACAGGGTTCAATCAGCCCCAGCATTTT. This gives the protein CASSGGPGTGFNQPQHF. Filled out from reference TRBV5-8 and TRBJ1-5, the complete variable domain reads EAGVTQSPTHLIKTRGQQATLRCSPISGHTSVYWYQQALGLGLQFLLWYDEGEERNRGNFPPRFSGRQFPNYSSELNVNALELEDSALYLCASSGGPGTGFNQPQHFGDGTRLSIL.

The chain links TRBV9 to TRBJ2-2; a possible D gene is TRBD2 (6 bases). The germline V and J ends were trimmed by 6 bases and 1 base, with 13 bases remaining between them. CDR3 length: 15 amino acids. CDR1 SGDLS and CDR2 YYNGEE come from the germline V gene. The CDR3 loop is CASTTGTLNTGELFF. CDR3 coding DNA: TGTGCCAGCACTACCGGGACTTTGAACACCGGGGAGCTGTTTTTT.

This rearrangement joins TRBV14 to TRBJ1-5, with D unresolved. This CDR3 is built from 13 residues. V dropped 2 bases and J dropped 9 bases, with 11 bases sitting between them. Germline V gene data show CDR1 as SGHDN and CDR2 as FVKESK. CDR3 sequence reads: CASSQNRGSPQHF. DNA for the CDR3: TGTGCCAGCAGCCAAAATAGAGGTTCGCCCCAGCATTTT.

V usage is TRBV11-2 and J usage is TRBJ2-1, with 7 bases aligning to TRBD1. CDR3 length equals 16 residues. Germline V gene data show CDR1 as SGHAT and CDR2 as FQNNGV. The J segment lost 5 bases and the V segment lost 1 base, leaving 8 bases of the junction unmatched. CDR3 sequence reads: CASSLALDRVNNEQFF. In DNA form, the CDR3 reads TGTGCCAGCAGCTTAGCCCTAGACAGGGTAAACAATGAGCAGTTCTTC.

This clone was picked up a small number of times. The J gene is TRBJ1-3, the V gene TRBV30; D is perhaps TRBD1 (5 bases). Germline V gives CDR1 GTSNPN, CDR2 SVGIG (reference sequence). V was clipped by 3 bases and J by 4 bases, with 7 bases between them. CDR3 length: 12 residues. The CDR3 sequence is CAWSRQGNTIYF. The CDR3, as DNA: TGTGCCTGGAGCCGACAGGGAAACACCATATATTTT.

This clone occurred a few times. The chain combines TRBV7-9 with TRBJ2-7; the D gene is possibly TRBD2 (6 bases). CDR1 and CDR2 from the germline V gene are SEHNR and FQNEAQ (reference sequence). The V gene lost 11 bases and the J gene lost 0 bases, with 11 bases spanning the gap. The CDR3 has 12 residues. The CDR3 DNA is TGTGCCGGGGGAGGTAGCTCCTACGAGCAGTACTTC. Translation gives CAGGGSSYEQYF.

This clone was seen ten or more times. The chain is built from TRBV7-9 and TRBJ2-7; D perhaps matches TRBD2 (6 bases). With 4 bases removed from V and 1 base from J, the gap between germline ends came to 11 bases. The CDR3 is made up of 14 amino acids. The germline V gene has CDR1 SEHNR and CDR2 FQNEAQ (reference sequence). CDR3 sequence (DNA): TGTGCCAGCAGCTCGGGGCGGGGTTCCTACGAGCAGTACTTC. Encoded protein: CASSSGRGSYEQYF.

V usage is TRBV27 and J usage is TRBJ1-5; a possible D gene is TRBD1 (5 bases). This CDR3 has 14 amino acids. Germline values: CDR1 MNHEY, CDR2 SMNVEV (reference sequence). V was clipped by 3 bases and J by 3 bases, with 9 bases between them. Here the CDR3 reads CASSFSGPNQPQHF. CDR3 coding DNA: TGTGCCAGCAGTTTTTCAGGGCCCAATCAGCCCCAGCATTTT.

The chain uses TRBV27 and TRBJ2-1; TRBD1 agrees at 7 bases. This CDR3 region has 15 residues. Germline trimming cut 6 bases from V and 10 bases from J; bases unmatched to any gene: 15. Per germline, CDR1 MNHEY and CDR2 SMNVEV (reference sequence). Here the CDR3 reads CASRRGQSSLGEQFF. The CDR3 DNA is TGTGCCAGCAGGAGGGGGCAGTCCTCTCTAGGAGAGCAGTTCTTC.

The chain joins TRBV2 to TRBJ2-2; D remains ambiguous. The CDR3 loop spans 13 amino acids. Germline assignment: CDR1 SNHLY and CDR2 FYNNEI. With 5 bases removed from V and 2 bases from J, the gap between germline ends came to 6 bases. The CDR3 is CASSRLNTGELFF. CDR3 bases: TGTGCCAGCAGTCGTCTTAACACCGGGGAGCTGTTTTTT.

This clone was detected only a few times. The chain recombines TRBV5-1 with TRBJ2-2, with D possibly TRBD1 on 5 matching bases. Per germline, CDR1 SGHRS and CDR2 YFSETQ. Trimming took 4 bases from V and 7 from J, leaving 11 bases between them. The CDR3 length is 13 residues. CDR3: CASSPRQNGELFF. CDR3 DNA sequence: TGCGCCAGCAGCCCACGACAGAACGGGGAGCTGTTTTTT.

This clone was recorded only once. The J gene is TRBJ2-6, the V gene TRBV30; 7 bases line up with TRBD2. Per germline, CDR1 GTSNPN and CDR2 SVGIG (reference sequence). Unmatched junction bases numbered 6, after V lost 0 bases and J lost 1 base. This CDR3 is 17 amino acids long. CDR3 in amino acids: CAWSVYGGSSGANVLTF. CDR3 nucleotide sequence: TGTGCCTGGAGTGTCTACGGGGGGTCTTCTGGGGCCAACGTCCTGACTTTC. Looking up the rest from reference TRBV30 and TRBJ2-6 gives the full variable domain: SQTIHQWPATLVQPVGSPLSLECTVEGTSNPNLYWYRQAAGRGLQLLFYSVGIGQISSEVPQNLSASRPQDRQFILSSKKLLLSDSGFYLCAWSVYGGSSGANVLTFGAGSRLTVL.

The V call is TRBV19, the J call TRBJ1-5, with 8 positions matching TRBD1. The CDR3 is 14 amino acids. Losses at the gene ends were 6 bases for V and 2 bases for J; bases not matched to a gene: 3. CDR1 LNHDA and CDR2 SQIVND come from the germline V gene (reference sequence). In DNA, the CDR3 is TGTGCCAGTAGCGCAGGGGGCGGCAATCAGCCCCAGCATTTT. Translation gives CASSAGGGNQPQHF.

The chain joins TRBV5-4 to TRBJ2-7; 7 nucleotides match TRBD1. The J segment lost 2 bases and the V segment lost 4 bases, leaving 6 bases of the junction unmatched. The CDR3 runs to 14 residues. CDR1 and CDR2 from the germline V gene are SGHNT and YYREEE (reference sequence). In DNA form, the CDR3 reads TGTGCCAGCAGCCCAGAGACAGGGACCTACGAGCAGTACTTC. Protein sequence: CASSPETGTYEQYF.